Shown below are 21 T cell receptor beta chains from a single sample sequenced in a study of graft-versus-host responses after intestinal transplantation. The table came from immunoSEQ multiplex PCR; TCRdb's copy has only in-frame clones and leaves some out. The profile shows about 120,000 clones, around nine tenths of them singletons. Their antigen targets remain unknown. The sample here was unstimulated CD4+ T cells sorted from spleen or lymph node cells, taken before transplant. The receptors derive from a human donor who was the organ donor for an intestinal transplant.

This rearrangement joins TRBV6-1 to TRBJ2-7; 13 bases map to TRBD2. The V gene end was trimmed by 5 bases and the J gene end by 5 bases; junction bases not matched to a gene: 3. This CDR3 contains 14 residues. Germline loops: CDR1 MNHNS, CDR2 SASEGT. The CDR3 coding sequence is TGTGCCAGCAGTATACTAGCGGGAGGGCACGAGCAGTACTTC. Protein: CASSILAGGHEQYF.

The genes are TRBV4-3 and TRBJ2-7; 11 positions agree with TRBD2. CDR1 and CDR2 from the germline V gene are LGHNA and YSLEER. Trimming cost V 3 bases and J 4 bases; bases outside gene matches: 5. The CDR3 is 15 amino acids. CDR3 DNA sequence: TGCGCCAGCAGCCACTTAGCGGGAGGGAGGTACGAGCAGTACTTC. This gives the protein CASSHLAGGRYEQYF.

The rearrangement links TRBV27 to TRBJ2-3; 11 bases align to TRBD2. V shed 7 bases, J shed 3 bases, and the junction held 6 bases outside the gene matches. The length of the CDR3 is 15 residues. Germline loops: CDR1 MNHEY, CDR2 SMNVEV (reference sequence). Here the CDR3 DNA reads TGTGCCAGCATATCACTAGCGGGAGAAACAGATACGCAGTATTTT. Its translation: CASISLAGETDTQYF.

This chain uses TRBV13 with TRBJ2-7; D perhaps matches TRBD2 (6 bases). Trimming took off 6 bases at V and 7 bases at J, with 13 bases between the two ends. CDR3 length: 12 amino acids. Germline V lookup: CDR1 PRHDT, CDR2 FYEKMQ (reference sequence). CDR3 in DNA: TGTGCCAGCAGTTTCGCCCGGGGGGAGCAGTACTTC. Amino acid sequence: CASSFARGEQYF.

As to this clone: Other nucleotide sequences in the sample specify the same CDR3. The CDR3 region has the DNA TGTGCCAGCAGGGAGTACTTCTATGAGCAGTACTTC. Amino acid sequence: CASREYFYEQYF. The chain has TRBV11-2 and TRBJ2-7; D gene uncertain. There are 12 residues in the CDR3. Trimming took 6 bases from V and 7 from J, leaving 13 bases between them. Germline CDR1 is SGHAT and CDR2 is FQNNGV.

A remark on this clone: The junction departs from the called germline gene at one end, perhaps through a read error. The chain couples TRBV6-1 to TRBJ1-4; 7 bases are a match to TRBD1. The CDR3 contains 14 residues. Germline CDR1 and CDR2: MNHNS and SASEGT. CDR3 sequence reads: CASSEGGFAEKLFF. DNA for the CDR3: TGTGCCAGCAGCGAAGGGGGCTTCGCCGAAAAACTGTTTTTT.

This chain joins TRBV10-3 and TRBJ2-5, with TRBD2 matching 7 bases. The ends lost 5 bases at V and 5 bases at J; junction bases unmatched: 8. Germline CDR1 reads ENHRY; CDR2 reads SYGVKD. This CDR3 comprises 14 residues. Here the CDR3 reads CAISPLAARETQYF. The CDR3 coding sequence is TGTGCCATCAGTCCGCTAGCGGCAAGGGAGACCCAGTACTTC.

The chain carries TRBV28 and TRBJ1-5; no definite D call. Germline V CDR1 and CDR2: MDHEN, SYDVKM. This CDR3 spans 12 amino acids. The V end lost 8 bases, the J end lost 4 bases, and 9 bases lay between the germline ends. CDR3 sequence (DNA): TGTGCCAGCCACGGACCGAATCAGCCCCAGCATTTT. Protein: CASHGPNQPQHF.

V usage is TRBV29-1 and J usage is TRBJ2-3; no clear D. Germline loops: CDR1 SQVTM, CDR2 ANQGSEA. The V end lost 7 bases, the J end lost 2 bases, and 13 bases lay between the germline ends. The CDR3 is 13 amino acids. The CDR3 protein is CSARKGFTDTQYF. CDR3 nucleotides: TGCAGCGCACGCAAGGGTTTCACAGATACGCAGTATTTT.

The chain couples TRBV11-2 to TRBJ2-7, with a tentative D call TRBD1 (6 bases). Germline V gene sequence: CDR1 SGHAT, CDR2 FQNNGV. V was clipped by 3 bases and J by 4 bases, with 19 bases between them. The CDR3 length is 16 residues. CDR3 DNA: TGTGCCAGCAGCTTCCGGGATACCGGGACAATGTACGAGCAGTACTTC. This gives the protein CASSFRDTGTMYEQYF.

The CDR3 DNA follows: TGTGCCAGCACCCTCGAGAGGTCCAACGGAGATACGCAGTATTTT. Its translation: CASTLERSNGDTQYF. The chain is built from TRBV7-9 and TRBJ2-3; no clear D. The CDR3 is 15 amino acids. Germline V gene lookup returns CDR1 SEHNR and CDR2 FQNEAQ (reference sequence). The V end lost 7 bases, the J end lost 5 bases, and 19 bases lay between the germline ends.

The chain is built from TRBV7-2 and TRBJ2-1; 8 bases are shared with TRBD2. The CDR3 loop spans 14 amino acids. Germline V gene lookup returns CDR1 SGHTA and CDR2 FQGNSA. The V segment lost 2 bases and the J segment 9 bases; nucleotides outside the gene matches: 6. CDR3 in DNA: TGTGCCAGCAGCTTACAGCGGGAGTTGGGTGAGCAGTTCTTC. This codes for CASSLQRELGEQFF. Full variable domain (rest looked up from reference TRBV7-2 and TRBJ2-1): GAGVSQSPSNKVTEKGKDVELRCDPISGHTALYWYRQSLGQGLEFLIYFQGNSAPDKSGLPSDRFSAERTGGSVSTLTIQRTQQEDSAVYLCASSLQRELGEQFFGPGTRLTVL.

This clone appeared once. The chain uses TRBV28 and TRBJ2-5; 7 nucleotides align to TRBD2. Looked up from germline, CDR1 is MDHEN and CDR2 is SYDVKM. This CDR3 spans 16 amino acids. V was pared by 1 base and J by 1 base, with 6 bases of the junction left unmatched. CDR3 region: CASSLFGREAQETQYF. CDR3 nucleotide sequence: TGTGCCAGCAGTTTATTCGGACGGGAGGCCCAAGAGACCCAGTACTTC.

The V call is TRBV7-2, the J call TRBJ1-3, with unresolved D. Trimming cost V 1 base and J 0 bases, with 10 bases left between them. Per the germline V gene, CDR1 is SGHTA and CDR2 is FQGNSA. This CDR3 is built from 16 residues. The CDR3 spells CASSLDPTYSGNTIYF. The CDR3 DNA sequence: TGTGCCAGCAGCTTAGACCCAACCTACTCTGGAAACACCATATATTTT.

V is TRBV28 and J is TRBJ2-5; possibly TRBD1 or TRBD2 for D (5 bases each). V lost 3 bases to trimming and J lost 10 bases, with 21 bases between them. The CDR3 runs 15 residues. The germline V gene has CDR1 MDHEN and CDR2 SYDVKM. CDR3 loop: CASSFQGTRLEDQYF. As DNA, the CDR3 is TGTGCCAGCAGTTTCCAAGGGACGCGCCTTGAGGACCAGTACTTC.

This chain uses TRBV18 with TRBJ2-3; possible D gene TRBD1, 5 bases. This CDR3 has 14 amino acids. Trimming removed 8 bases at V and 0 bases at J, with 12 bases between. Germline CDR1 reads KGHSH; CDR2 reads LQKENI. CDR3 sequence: CASHRSGSTDTQYF. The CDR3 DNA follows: TGTGCCAGCCATCGCTCAGGGAGCACAGATACGCAGTATTTT. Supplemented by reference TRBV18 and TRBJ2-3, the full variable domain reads NAGVMQNPRHLVRRRGQEARLRCSPMKGHSHVYWYRQLPEEGLKFMVYLQKENIIDESGMPKERFSAEFPKEGPSILRIQQVVRGDSAAYFCASHRSGSTDTQYFGPGTRLTVL.

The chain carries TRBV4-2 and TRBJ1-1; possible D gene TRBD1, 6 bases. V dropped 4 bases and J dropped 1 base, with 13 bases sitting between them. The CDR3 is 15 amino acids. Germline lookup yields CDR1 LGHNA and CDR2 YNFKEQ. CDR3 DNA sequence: TGTGCCAGCAGCCTACAGGGAGAGGGGAACACTGAAGCTTTCTTT. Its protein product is CASSLQGEGNTEAFF.

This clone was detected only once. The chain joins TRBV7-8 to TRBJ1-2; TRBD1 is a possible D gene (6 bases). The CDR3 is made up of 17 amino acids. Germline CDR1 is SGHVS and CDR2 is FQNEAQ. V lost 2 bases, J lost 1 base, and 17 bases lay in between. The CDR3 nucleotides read TGTGCCAGCAGCTTAAACGGGGTGGGGGCTTTTAACTATGGCTACACCTTC. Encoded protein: CASSLNGVGAFNYGYTF.

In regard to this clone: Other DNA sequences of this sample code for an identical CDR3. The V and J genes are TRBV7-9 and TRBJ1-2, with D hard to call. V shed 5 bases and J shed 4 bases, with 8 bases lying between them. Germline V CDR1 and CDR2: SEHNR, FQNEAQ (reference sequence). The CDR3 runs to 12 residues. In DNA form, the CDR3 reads TGTGCCAGCAGCCCCCCCGGCTATGGCTACACCTTC. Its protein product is CASSPPGYGYTF. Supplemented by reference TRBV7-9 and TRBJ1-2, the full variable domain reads DTGVSQNPRHKITKRGQNVTFRCDPISEHNRLYWYRQTLGQGPEFLTYFQNEAQLEKSRLLSDRFSAERPKGSFSTLEIQRTEQGDSAMYLCASSPPGYGYTFGSGTRLTVV.

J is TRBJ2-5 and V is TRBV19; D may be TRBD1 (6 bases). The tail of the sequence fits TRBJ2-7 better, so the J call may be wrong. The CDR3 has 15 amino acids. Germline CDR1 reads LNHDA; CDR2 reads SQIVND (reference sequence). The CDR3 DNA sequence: TGTGCCAGTAGTATAACTCGGGACATAAACTACGAGCAGTACTTC. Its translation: CASSITRDINYEQYF.

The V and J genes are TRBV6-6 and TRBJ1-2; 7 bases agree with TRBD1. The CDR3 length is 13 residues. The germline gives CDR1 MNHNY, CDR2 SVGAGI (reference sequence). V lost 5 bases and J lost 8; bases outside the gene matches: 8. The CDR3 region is CASSLQGMGGYTF. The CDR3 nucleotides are TGTGCCAGCAGTCTACAGGGGATGGGCGGCTACACCTTC.